A selection of T cell receptor beta chains follows, all from one sample in a study of blood T cell repertoires in COVID-19. Sequencing used immunoSEQ multiplex PCR; TCRdb keeps in-frame clones, though not all of them. The data contain around 700,000 clones, more than 80% of them singletons. Source material: peripheral blood. The source is a woman in her late teens or twenties with acute or convalescent COVID-19. Each CDR3 is given with its conserved first and last residue. Rows may omit the clone size; those that give it use once, few, many or a size class.

clone_size	v_call	cdr3_aa
.	TRBV7-2	CASSSSGGDPRHEQFF
.	TRBV5-6	CASSPPGLSDTGELFF
.	TRBV15	CATSRIPGDLTLSYGYTF
.	TRBV30	CAWSKRDGGYTF
.	TRBV7-6	CASSQTGGQTQYF
.	TRBV19	CASRGPYGYTF
.	TRBV28	CASSPYPRNTEAFF
.	TRBV30	CAWTAGQGRAYEQYF
few	TRBV3-1/TRBV3-2	CASSQDMRAGPRGGEQFF
.	TRBV27	CASSLWPIHSRGHGTEAFF
.	TRBV6-2/TRBV6-3	CASSYRQESSEQYF
.	TRBV9	CASSHGRSSGANVLTF
.	TRBV5-8	CASRYTPGTGGYGYTF
.	TRBV7-2	CASSSPGLAANEQFF
.	TRBV7-6	CASSFTGYGYTF
once	TRBV7-9	CASSPRLAGGPDTQYF
.	TRBV7-2	CASSAGQGSSEKLFF
once	TRBV27	CASSSRQVLNTEAFF
.	TRBV30	CAWSWGPNTEAFF
.	TRBV3-1/TRBV3-2	CASSQRHPSTNEKLFF
.	TRBV7-8	CASSPSSETQYF
.	TRBV4-3	CASSQGGIQGARTGELFF
.	TRBV28	CASRAMAGTYQYNYGYTF
.	TRBV7-2	CASRQNSGANVLTF
.	TRBV11-2	CASSLNRPTNTEAFF
.	TRBV2	CASFSGGKTNTEAFF
.	TRBV7-8	CASSLVEGGDTEAFF
.	TRBV4-3	CASSPTTERSPLHF
.	TRBV11-2	CASSSTFQGPIANYGYTF
.	TRBV5-1	CASSRGQEVSGANVLTF
.	TRBV2	CASSEAGGLDQPQHF
.	TRBV15	CATSTGTLITGELFF
.	TRBV19	CASSIRSGTGDGYTF
.	TRBV4-1	CASSQDPGAGTGELFF
.	TRBV7-3	CASRLMAGPGAEAFF
.	TRBV24-1	CATSEWGGQPQHF
once	TRBV10-3	CATYPGQGSGNTIYF
.	TRBV7-2	CASSLGPDQPQHF
.	TRBV5-1	CASSPGTANTEAFF
.	TRBV6-5	CASSWDRPNTEAFF
few	TRBV27	CASSTIPLRQGRYGYTF
.	TRBV11-2	CASSSPLRVEGYTF
.	TRBV6-1	CASSEDSLRYEQYF
.	TRBV14	CASSLQGRLGETQYF
.	TRBV15	CATSRDPSYSNTDTQYF
.	TRBV5-1	CASSSSRTRGTEAFF
.	TRBV28	CASRLGGNNQPQHF
.	TRBV19	CASGTGQAYEQYF
.	TRBV12-3/TRBV12-4	CASSLKLYEQYF
.	TRBV20-1	CSARDRYGYTF
.	TRBV5-1	CASSLGTSGGTDTQYF
few	TRBV27	CASSLSVGVSTEAFF
.	TRBV7-9	CASSPGTRAVMDQPQHF
.	TRBV6-6	CASRIRGTGPNSPLHF
.	TRBV6-5	CASSYSGGGYGYTF